This T cell receptor beta chain emerged from a study of cytomegalovirus exposure and HLA in healthy donors. Study overall: Approximately 200 million T cells yielded 100 million or so unique TCR beta sequences in earlier analysis. Study-wide results and limits: Per a prior analysis, the majority of TCR beta V segments were productive roughly 87% or roughly 30% of the time.

The primer mix had 60 Vbeta and 13 Jbeta primers. Produced via immunoSEQ multiplex PCR; TCRdb's table is partial and in-frame only. The table lists fewer than 110,000 clones, with 3% to 3.5% in the top ten. From germline, CDR1 is LNHNV and CDR2 YYDKDF (reference sequence). The CDR3 runs to 16 residues. V lost 3 bases and J lost 4; bases outside the gene matches: 3. Notes on this clone: Its antigen is not identified.

This TCR came from a middle-aged man in good health and CMV-seronegative. The source material was PBMCs. V is TRBV15 and J is TRBJ2-5; the match to TRBD2 covers 15 bases. The CDR3 DNA follows: TGTGCCACCAGCAGCAAGGGACTAGCGGGAGGAGAGACCCAGTACTTC. Its protein product is CATSSKGLAGGETQYF.